This T cell receptor beta chain was captured in a study of a mutant IDH1 vaccine in newly diagnosed glioma. Turning to the study itself: Receipt of radiotherapy, temozolomide, or both preceded the study, and most received both.

This table comes from immunoSEQ multiplex PCR, and its TCRdb copy is limited to in-frame clones, with some not included. This sample carries tens of thousands of clones, roughly three quarters of them seen once, and the ten largest clones take just over 9%. Stated time point: baseline, week 1 (first vaccination visit). Treatment given: pre-vaccination baseline after standard-of-care therapy. This TCR was recovered from a man aged 40-50 years with glioma. Some clones in this sample may be carry-over from other donors' samples. The sample was PBMCs, taken from a glioma patient treated with radiotherapy, temozolomide or both.

The CDR3 DNA reads as TGTGCCAGCAGCGCCCCAACCCCAGCGGGGGACCAAGAGACCCAGTACTTC. Residues: CASSAPTPAGDQETQYF. This sequence joins TRBV5-6 and TRBJ2-5; TRBD2 matches 8 bases. With 4 bases clipped from V and 0 bases from J, the junction kept 11 bases outside the gene matches. Germline CDR1 SGHDT, CDR2 YYEEEE. The CDR3 has 17 amino acids.